This TCR beta chain was captured in a study of blood T cell repertoires in COVID-19 (dated by TCRdb to about 2020). Background for the entire study: The collaborator samples originated in the United States, Italy and Spain and spanned the acute and convalescent phases of COVID-19. The repertoires were released in a freely available public database meant as a resource for research on the immune response to SARS-CoV-2. The prospective study material was composed of cDNA or gDNA derived from T cells, B-cell-depleted T cells, or PBMCs. Samples were obtained from the ongoing ImmuneRACE study (first 160 participants) and from 950 to 1,500 subjects provided by 6 global collaborators. A de-identified subject ID, COVID-19 status, age in years and sex were almost always included in the sample metadata. Subjects who had been exposed to COVID-19, were actively infected with it, or had recovered from it provided the deeply sampled blood TCRbeta repertoires that made up the dataset. Where available, HLA class I and class II types were obtained from metadata supplied by the sample provider rather than from assay-based typing. Overall study outcomes, separate from this receptor: The quantity of clinical and demographic metadata differed by source and by participant and was supplied without curation.

TCRbeta CDR3 regions were amplified from genomic DNA using the immunoSEQ Assay, a bias-controlled multiplex PCR. The study's own analysis went as follows. The number of nucleated cells in each sample was estimated by amplification of reference gene primers within the assay. To quantify the absolute abundance of each unique TCRbeta CDR3 rearrangement, sequence reads were collapsed and filtered. For each sample, productive Simpson clonality was calculated by taking the square root of Simpson's diversity index across productive rearrangements. Imported from immuneACCESS, the table was reduced by TCRdb to in-frame sequences with V and J called. These copies leave out some clones; in studies compared against another copy, an unresolved V gene accounts for under half, and the cause of the remainder is not known. That table is the source of V, J and clone size, and D and trimming were worked out from the DNA. Present in this sample are around 100,000 clones, 87% of which were seen just once. 6.2% of the sample comes from the top ten.

The collaborating institutions used their own protocols to collect whole blood in K2EDTA tubes. For TCRbeta analysis, collaborators shipped samples in one of three forms: frozen whole blood, isolated PBMCs, or DNA extracted from either of those sample types. Points on this clone: No antigen is known for it. Base qualities are not recorded, but no much larger clone differs from it by a single base.

This receptor was taken from a human donor in a cohort sampled during active COVID-19. The sequenced sample consisted of peripheral blood.

The CDR3 loop reads CASSVGWGLTDTQYF. The DNA sequence is given as TGTGCCAGCAGCGTAGGGTGGGGCCTCACAGATACGCAGTATTTT. The sequence links TRBV9 to TRBJ2-3; TRBD1 is a weak D gene call, 5 bases matching. Between the V and J ends, shortened by 0 bases and 2 bases respectively, the junction contains 10 bases. The CDR3 covers 15 residues, taking in both the cysteine and the phenylalanine. Of the read, only the CDR3 DNA is kept; its 45 bases are in frame from base 1. Via the germline V gene, CDR1 is SGDLS and CDR2 YYNGEE.